The 9 T cell receptor beta chains listed next were all sequenced from one sample in a study of vaccination effects on CD4 cells after COVID-19. CD4+ T cells were isolated after less than 12 days of culture. Their antigens remain unidentified. Assay: immunoSEQ multiplex PCR; the TCRdb copy retains only in-frame clones and omits some. The sample holds 45,000 or so clones, about 74% seen once. The source material was CD4+ T cells from PBMCs cultured without peptide, sampled before COVID-19 vaccination. The receptors stem from a human donor who had a prior SARS-CoV-2 infection.

The chain joins TRBV6-5 to TRBJ1-2; D is uncertain. The V end lost 0 bases, the J end lost 8 bases, and 10 bases lay between the germline ends. Germline V gene sequence: CDR1 MNHEY, CDR2 SVGAGI. This CDR3 contains 13 residues. CDR3 amino acids: CASSYSSIWGYTF. CDR3 DNA sequence: TGTGCCAGCAGTTACTCGTCGATTTGGGGCTACACCTTC.

This sequence joins TRBV7-8 and TRBJ2-1; weak D call: TRBD2 (6 bases). The CDR3 covers 14 residues. Trimming took 4 bases from V and 10 from J, leaving 17 bases between them. Per the germline V gene, CDR1 is SGHVS and CDR2 is FQNEAQ. As DNA, the CDR3 is TGTGCCAGCAGCTCCAGGACTGGGGGGAGGGAGCAGTTCTTC. This sequence encodes CASSSRTGGREQFF.

The chain employs TRBV7-2 and TRBJ2-7; TRBD2 is a possible D gene (6 bases). V was shortened by 4 bases and J by 4 bases, with 20 bases between the two germline ends. Germline V gene data show CDR1 as SGHTA and CDR2 as FQGNSA. The CDR3 consists of 16 residues. CDR3 sequence reads: CASSYAPGSGSYEQYF. As DNA, the CDR3 is TGTGCCAGCAGCTACGCTCCCGGGAGTGGCTCATACGAGCAGTACTTC.

This clone was found a few times. DNA for the CDR3: TGCGCCAGCAGCCCCGACGGACCAGGGTCGGGTGGCTACACCTTC. Residues: CASSPDGPGSGGYTF. V gene TRBV5-1 combines with J gene TRBJ1-2; possibly TRBD1 for D (5 bases). Germline CDR1 and CDR2: SGHRS and YFSETQ. CDR3 size: 15 residues. Trimming shortened V by 4 bases and J by 7 bases, and 20 bases separated the two germline ends.

The gene calls are TRBV3-1 (or the pseudogene TRBV3-2) and TRBJ1-4; D unclear. Trimming left V 1 base short and J 5 bases short, with 11 bases between. CDR3 length: 15 residues. Germline assignment: CDR1 LGHDT and CDR2 YNNKEL (reference sequence). CDR3 amino acids: CASSQVKALNEKLFF. DNA for the CDR3: TGTGCCAGCAGCCAAGTCAAAGCCTTAAATGAAAAACTGTTTTTT.

This clone was observed a single time. The V gene is TRBV18, the J gene TRBJ2-5; TRBD2 matches 7 bases. The germline gives CDR1 KGHSH, CDR2 LQKENI. With 0 bases clipped from V and 1 base from J, the junction kept 2 bases outside the gene matches. This CDR3 spans 15 amino acids. The chain's CDR3 is CASSPPGGGQETQYF. Written as DNA, the CDR3 is TGTGCCAGCTCACCACCGGGCGGGGGCCAAGAGACCCAGTACTTC. Full variable domain (outside the CDR3, taken from reference TRBV18 and TRBJ2-5): NAGVMQNPRHLVRRRGQEARLRCSPMKGHSHVYWYRQLPEEGLKFMVYLQKENIIDESGMPKERFSAEFPKEGPSILRIQQVVRGDSAAYFCASSPPGGGQETQYFGPGTRLLVL.

The J gene is TRBJ1-3, the V gene TRBV9, with TRBD1 matching over 7 bases. Germline loops: CDR1 SGDLS, CDR2 YYNGEE. The CDR3 spans 16 residues. Losses at the gene ends were 1 base for V and 0 bases for J; bases not matched to a gene: 4. This CDR3 is CASSVSGTASGNTIYF. The CDR3 region has the DNA TGTGCCAGCAGCGTATCCGGGACAGCCTCTGGAAACACCATATATTTT.

The chain combines TRBV24-1 with TRBJ2-3; 10 bases are shared with TRBD1. Germline V gene lookup returns CDR1 KGHDR and CDR2 SFDVKD. The CDR3 consists of 15 residues. J gave up 4 bases and V 7 bases, and 7 bases lay outside the gene matches. CDR3 sequence reads: CATRCRDRGADTQYF. As DNA, the CDR3 is TGTGCCACCAGGTGCCGGGACAGGGGTGCAGATACGCAGTATTTT.

The rearrangement uses TRBV19 and TRBJ2-3; D is ambiguous. V shed 5 bases and J shed 0 bases, with 9 bases lying between them. The V gene's germline CDR1 is LNHDA and CDR2 SQIVND (reference sequence). The CDR3 runs 14 residues. The CDR3, as DNA: TGTGCCAGTAGTGTGACCTCTAGCACAGATACGCAGTATTTT. The encoded protein is CASSVTSSTDTQYF.